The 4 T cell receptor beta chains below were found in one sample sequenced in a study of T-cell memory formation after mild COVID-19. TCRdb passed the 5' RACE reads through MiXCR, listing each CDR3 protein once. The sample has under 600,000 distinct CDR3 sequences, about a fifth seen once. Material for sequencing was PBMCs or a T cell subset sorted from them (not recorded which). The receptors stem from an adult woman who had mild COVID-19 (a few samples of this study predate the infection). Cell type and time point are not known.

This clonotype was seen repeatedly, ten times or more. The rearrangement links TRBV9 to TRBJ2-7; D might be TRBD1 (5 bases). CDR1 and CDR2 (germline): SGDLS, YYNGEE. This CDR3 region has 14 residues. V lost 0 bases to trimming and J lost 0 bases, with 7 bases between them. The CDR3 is CASSVGTNSYEQYF. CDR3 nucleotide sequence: TGTGCCAGCAGCGTAGGGACAAACTCCTACGAGCAGTACTTC.

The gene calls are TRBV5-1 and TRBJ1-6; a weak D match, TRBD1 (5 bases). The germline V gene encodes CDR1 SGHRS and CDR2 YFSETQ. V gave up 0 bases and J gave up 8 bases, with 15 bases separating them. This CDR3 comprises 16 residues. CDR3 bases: TGCGCCAGCAGCTTGGCGCCCGGGACCGGGGATTCACCCCTCCACTTT. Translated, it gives CASSLAPGTGDSPLHF.

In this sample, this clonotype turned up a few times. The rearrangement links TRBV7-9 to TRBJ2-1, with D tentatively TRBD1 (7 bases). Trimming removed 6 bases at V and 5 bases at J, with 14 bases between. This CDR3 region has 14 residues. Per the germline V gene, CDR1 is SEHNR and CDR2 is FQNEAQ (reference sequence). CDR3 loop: CASRAGTANNEQFF. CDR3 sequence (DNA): TGTGCCAGCAGGGCGGGGACAGCTAACAATGAGCAGTTCTTC.

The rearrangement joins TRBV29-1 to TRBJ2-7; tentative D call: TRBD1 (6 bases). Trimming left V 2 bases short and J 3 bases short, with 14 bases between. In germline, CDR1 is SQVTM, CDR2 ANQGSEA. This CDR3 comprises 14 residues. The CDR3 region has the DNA TGCAGCGTTGAATTGGCAGGGGATTTCTACGAGCAGTACTTC. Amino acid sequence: CSVELAGDFYEQYF.